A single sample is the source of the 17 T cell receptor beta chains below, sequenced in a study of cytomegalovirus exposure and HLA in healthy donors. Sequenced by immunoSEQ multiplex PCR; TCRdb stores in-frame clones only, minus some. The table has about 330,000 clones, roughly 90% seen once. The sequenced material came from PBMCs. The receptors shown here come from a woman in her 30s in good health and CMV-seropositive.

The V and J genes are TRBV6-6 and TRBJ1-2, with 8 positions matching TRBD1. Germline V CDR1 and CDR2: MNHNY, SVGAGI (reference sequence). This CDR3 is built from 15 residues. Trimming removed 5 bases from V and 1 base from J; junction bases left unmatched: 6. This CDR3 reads CASSPAGGDNYGYTF. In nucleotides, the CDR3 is TGTGCCAGCAGTCCAGCAGGGGGCGATAACTATGGCTACACCTTC.

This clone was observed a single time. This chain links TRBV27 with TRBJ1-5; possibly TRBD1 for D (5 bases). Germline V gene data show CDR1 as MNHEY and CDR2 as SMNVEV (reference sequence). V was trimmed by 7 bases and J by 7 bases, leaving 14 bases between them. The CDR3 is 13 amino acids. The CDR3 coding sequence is TGTGCCAGCAATGGACACTCGGGGCAGCCCCAGCATTTT. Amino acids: CASNGHSGQPQHF.

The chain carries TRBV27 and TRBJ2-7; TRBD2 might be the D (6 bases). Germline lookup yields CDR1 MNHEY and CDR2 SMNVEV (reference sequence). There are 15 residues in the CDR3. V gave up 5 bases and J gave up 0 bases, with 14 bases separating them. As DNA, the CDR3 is TGTGCCAGCAGTCAATTTAGCGGAACCTCCTACGAGCAGTACTTC. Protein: CASSQFSGTSYEQYF.

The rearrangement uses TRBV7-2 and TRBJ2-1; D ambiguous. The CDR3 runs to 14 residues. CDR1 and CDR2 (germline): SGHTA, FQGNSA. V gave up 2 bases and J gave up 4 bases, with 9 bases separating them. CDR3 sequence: CASSLRGRYNEQFF. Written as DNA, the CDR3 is TGTGCCAGCAGCTTAAGAGGCAGGTACAATGAGCAGTTCTTC.

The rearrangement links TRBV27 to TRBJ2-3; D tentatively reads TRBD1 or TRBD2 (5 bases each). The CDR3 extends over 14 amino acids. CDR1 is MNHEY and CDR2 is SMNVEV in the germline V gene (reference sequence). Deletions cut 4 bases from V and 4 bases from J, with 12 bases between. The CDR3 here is CASSSREWADTQYF. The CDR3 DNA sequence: TGTGCCAGCAGTTCCAGGGAGTGGGCAGATACGCAGTATTTT.

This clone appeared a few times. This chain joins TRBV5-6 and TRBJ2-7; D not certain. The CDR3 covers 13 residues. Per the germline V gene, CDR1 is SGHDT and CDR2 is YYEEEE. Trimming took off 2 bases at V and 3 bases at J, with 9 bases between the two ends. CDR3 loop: CASSLNKHYEQYF. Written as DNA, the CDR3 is TGTGCCAGCAGCTTAAACAAGCACTACGAGCAGTACTTC.

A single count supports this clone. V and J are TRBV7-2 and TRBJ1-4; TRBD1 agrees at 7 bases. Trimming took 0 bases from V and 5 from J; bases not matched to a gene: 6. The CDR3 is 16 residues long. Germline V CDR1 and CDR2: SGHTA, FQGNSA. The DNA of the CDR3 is TGTGCCAGCAGCTTAGCAGGGGGCGTAATAAATGAAAAACTGTTTTTT. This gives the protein CASSLAGGVINEKLFF. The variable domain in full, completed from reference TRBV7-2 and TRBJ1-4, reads GAGVSQSPSNKVTEKGKDVELRCDPISGHTALYWYRQSLGQGLEFLIYFQGNSAPDKSGLPSDRFSAERTGGSVSTLTIQRTQQEDSAVYLCASSLAGGVINEKLFFGSGTQLSVL.

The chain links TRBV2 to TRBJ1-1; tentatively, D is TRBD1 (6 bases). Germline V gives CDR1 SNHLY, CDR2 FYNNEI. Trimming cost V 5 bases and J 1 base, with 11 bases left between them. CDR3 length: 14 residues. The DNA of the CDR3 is TGTGCCAGCAGTCCATTGGACAGGAACACTGAAGCTTTCTTT. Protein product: CASSPLDRNTEAFF.

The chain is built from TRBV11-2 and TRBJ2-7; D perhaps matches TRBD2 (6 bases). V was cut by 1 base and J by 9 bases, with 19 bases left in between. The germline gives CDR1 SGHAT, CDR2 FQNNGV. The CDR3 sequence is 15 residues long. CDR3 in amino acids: CASSLVPKEGIRQYF. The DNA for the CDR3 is TGTGCCAGCAGCTTAGTTCCTAAGGAGGGGATTCGGCAGTACTTC.

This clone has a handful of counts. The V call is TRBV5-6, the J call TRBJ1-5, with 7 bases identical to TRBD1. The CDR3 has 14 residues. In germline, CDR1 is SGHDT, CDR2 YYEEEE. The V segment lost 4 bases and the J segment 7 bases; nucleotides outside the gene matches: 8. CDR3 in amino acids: CASSRQGSQQPQHF. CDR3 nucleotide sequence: TGTGCCAGCAGCCGACAGGGAAGTCAGCAGCCCCAGCATTTT.

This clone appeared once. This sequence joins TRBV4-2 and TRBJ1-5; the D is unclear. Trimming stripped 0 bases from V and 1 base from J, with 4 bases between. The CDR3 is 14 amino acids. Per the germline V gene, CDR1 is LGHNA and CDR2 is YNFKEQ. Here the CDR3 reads CASSQDQSNQPQHF. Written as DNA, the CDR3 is TGTGCCAGCAGCCAAGATCAAAGCAATCAGCCCCAGCATTTT.

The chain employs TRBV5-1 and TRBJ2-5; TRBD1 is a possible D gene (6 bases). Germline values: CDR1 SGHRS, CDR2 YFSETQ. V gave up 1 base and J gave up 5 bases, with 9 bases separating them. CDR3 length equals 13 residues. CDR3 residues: CASSLTGSETQYF. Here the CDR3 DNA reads TGCGCCAGCAGCTTGACAGGGTCGGAGACCCAGTACTTC. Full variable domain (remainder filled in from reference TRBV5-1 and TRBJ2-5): KAGVTQTPRYLIKTRGQQVTLSCSPISGHRSVSWYQQTPGQGLQFLFEYFSETQRNKGNFPGRFSGRQFSNSRSEMNVSTLELGDSALYLCASSLTGSETQYFGPGTRLLVL.

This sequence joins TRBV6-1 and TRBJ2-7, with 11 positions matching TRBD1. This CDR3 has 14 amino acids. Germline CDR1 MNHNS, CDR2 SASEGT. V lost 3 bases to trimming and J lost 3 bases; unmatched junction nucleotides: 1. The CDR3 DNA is TGTGCCAGCAGTGAGGGACAGGGGGACTACGAGCAGTACTTC. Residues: CASSEGQGDYEQYF.

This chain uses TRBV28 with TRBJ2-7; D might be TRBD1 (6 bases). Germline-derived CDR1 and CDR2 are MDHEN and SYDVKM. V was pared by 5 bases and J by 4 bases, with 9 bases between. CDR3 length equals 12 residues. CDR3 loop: CASSAQGYEQYF. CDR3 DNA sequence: TGTGCCAGCAGTGCCCAGGGGTACGAGCAGTACTTC.

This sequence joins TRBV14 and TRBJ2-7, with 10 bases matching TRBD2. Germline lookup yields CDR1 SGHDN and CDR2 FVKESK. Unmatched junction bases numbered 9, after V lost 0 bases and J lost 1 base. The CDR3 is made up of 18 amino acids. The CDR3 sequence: CASSQDPRALAGSYEQYF. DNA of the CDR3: TGTGCCAGCAGCCAAGACCCGAGGGCACTAGCGGGATCCTACGAGCAGTACTTC.

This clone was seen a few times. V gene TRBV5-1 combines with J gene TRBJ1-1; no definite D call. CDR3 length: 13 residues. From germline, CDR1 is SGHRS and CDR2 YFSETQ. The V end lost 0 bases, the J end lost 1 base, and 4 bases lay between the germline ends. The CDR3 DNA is TGCGCCAGCAGCTTGGAGTGGAACACTGAAGCTTTCTTT. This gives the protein CASSLEWNTEAFF.

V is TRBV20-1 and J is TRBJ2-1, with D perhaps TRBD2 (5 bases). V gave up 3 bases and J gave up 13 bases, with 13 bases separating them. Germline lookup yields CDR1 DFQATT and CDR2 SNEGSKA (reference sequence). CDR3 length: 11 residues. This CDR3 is CSARLGDRQFF. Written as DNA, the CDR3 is TGCAGTGCTAGGCTCGGGGATAGACAGTTCTTC.